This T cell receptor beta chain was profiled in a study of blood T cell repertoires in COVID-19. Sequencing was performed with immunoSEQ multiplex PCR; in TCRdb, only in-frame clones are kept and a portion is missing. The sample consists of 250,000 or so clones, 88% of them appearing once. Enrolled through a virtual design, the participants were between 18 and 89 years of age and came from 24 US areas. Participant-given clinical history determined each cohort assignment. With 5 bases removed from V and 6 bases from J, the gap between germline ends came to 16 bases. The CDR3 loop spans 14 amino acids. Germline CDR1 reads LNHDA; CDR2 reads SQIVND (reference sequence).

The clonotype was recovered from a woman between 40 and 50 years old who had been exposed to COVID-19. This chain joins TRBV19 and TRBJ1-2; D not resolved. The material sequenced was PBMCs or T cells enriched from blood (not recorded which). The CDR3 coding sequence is TGTGCCAGTAGTGGGAGAGAGGGCCGCGATGGCTACACCTTC. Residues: CASSGREGRDGYTF.